The 27 T cell receptor beta chains reported below all come from one sample, sequenced in a study of OX40 agonist ivuxolimab in advanced cancers. The library was produced with the immunoSEQ multiplex PCR assay. This is the immuneACCESS table as TCRdb keeps it, with only in-frame sequences that have V and J called. A part of the clones is gone; compared with another copy, unresolved V genes explain less than half, and the rest is unexplained. The sample includes 55,000 to 65,000 clones, with 86% observed a single time. The top ten clones comprise roughly 0.5% of the sample. Sequenced material: CD4+ or CD8+ T cells sorted from blood, taken in a trial of the OX40 agonist ivuxolimab. The receptors come from an adult with an advanced solid tumor such as melanoma, head and neck, liver or kidney cancer.

The chain has TRBV7-2 and TRBJ2-7; TRBD2 is a possible D gene (5 bases). The ends were cut back, 7 bases at V and 2 bases at J, with 15 bases in the middle. The CDR3 is 14 residues long. Germline V gives CDR1 SGHTA, CDR2 FQGNSA. CDR3 in amino acids: CASTPTGITYEQYF. The DNA of the CDR3 is TGTGCCAGCACCCCGACCGGGATTACCTACGAGCAGTACTTC.

This rearrangement joins TRBV7-9 to TRBJ1-2; D may be TRBD1 (5 bases). CDR1 is SEHNR, CDR2 FQNEAQ, per germline (reference sequence). V was clipped by 5 bases and J by 1 base, with 8 bases between them. This CDR3 contains 13 residues. CDR3 residues: CASSQTVNYGYTF. The CDR3 nucleotides read TGTGCCAGCAGCCAGACAGTTAACTATGGCTACACCTTC.

The CDR3 sequence is CASNLGGRVETQYF. The CDR3, as DNA: TGTGCCAGCAATTTGGGGGGAAGGGTGGAGACCCAGTACTTC. The chain is built from TRBV2 and TRBJ2-5; D might be TRBD2 (6 bases). The CDR3 is 14 amino acids. V gave up 7 bases and J gave up 5 bases, with 17 bases separating them. Germline values: CDR1 SNHLY, CDR2 FYNNEI. Full variable domain (missing parts from reference TRBV2 and TRBJ2-5): EPEVTQTPSHQVTQMGQEVILRCVPISNHLYFYWYRQILGQKVEFLVSFYNNEISEKSEIFDDQFSVERPDGSNFTLKIRSTKLEDSAMYFCASNLGGRVETQYFGPGTRLLVL.

CDR3: CASSAGNQPQHF. The CDR3 bases are TGTGCCAGCAGTGCCGGTAATCAGCCCCAGCATTTT. The chain couples TRBV28 to TRBJ1-5; no definite D call. The germline gives CDR1 MDHEN, CDR2 SYDVKM. The V gene lost 5 bases and the J gene lost 4 bases, with 6 bases spanning the gap. CDR3 length equals 12 residues.

This rearrangement joins TRBV20-1 to TRBJ2-5; D gene unclear. This CDR3 region has 10 residues. Between the trimmed V and J ends, which lost 3 bases and 5 bases, there was a span of 4 bases. Germline V gene data show CDR1 as DFQATT and CDR2 as SNEGSKA (reference sequence). The CDR3 region is CSASVETQYF. DNA of the CDR3: TGCAGTGCTAGTGTGGAGACCCAGTACTTC.

This clone was picked up a small number of times. V usage is TRBV29-1 and J usage is TRBJ2-5; 7 positions agree with TRBD2. Germline V gene data show CDR1 as SQVTM and CDR2 as ANQGSEA. The CDR3 is made up of 15 amino acids. With 6 bases clipped from V and 4 bases from J, the junction kept 14 bases outside the gene matches. Here the CDR3 reads CSVSNVGGRRETQYF. CDR3 DNA sequence: TGCAGCGTCTCGAACGTGGGGGGGAGGAGAGAGACCCAGTACTTC. The whole variable domain, remainder taken from reference TRBV29-1 and TRBJ2-5, is SAVISQKPSRDICQRGTSLTIQCQVDSQVTMMFWYRQQPGQSLTLIATANQGSEATYESGFVIDKFPISRPNLTFSTLTVSNMSPEDSSIYLCSVSNVGGRRETQYFGPGTRLLVL.

In DNA form, the CDR3 reads TGTGCCAGCAGCTTAATCCCTGGGGGGATCCAAAACATTCAGTACTTC. Translation: CASSLIPGGIQNIQYF. This chain connects TRBV7-2 to TRBJ2-4, with TRBD2 as a possible D gene (6 bases). Trimming removed 2 bases at V and 5 bases at J, with 16 bases between. The CDR3 covers 16 residues. The germline CDR1 and CDR2 sequences are SGHTA and FQGNSA.

The chain couples TRBV10-3 to TRBJ2-7; 9 bases map to TRBD1. The CDR3 is 12 residues long. The V gene end was trimmed by 11 bases and the J gene end by 7 bases; junction bases not matched to a gene: 9. Per germline, CDR1 ENHRY and CDR2 SYGVKD. CDR3 sequence (DNA): TGTGCCGTCGGGACAGGGCTAGAAGAGCAGTACTTC. It specifies CAVGTGLEEQYF.

This chain uses TRBV28 with TRBJ2-5; tentative D call: TRBD2 (5 bases). V was clipped by 5 bases and J by 6 bases, with 10 bases between them. Germline V lookup: CDR1 MDHEN, CDR2 SYDVKM. The CDR3 covers 12 residues. CDR3 residues: CASSPEGQTQYF. As DNA, the CDR3 is TGTGCCAGCAGTCCTGAGGGTCAGACCCAGTACTTC.

This clone appeared once. The chain recombines TRBV18 with TRBJ1-2; D gene ambiguous. This CDR3 is 14 amino acids long. Trimming left V 3 bases short and J 11 bases short, with 19 bases between. CDR1 and CDR2 from the germline V gene are KGHSH and LQKENI. CDR3 bases: TGTGCCAGCTCACCGGGCCAAGGGTTTGGTCCTTACACCTTC. This gives the protein CASSPGQGFGPYTF.

CDR3 bases: TGTGCCAGCAGCTTAGGACAGGGGGCCTTCGAGCAGTACTTC. It encodes CASSLGQGAFEQYF. The J gene is TRBJ2-7, the V gene TRBV6-1; 11 bases line up with TRBD1. CDR3 size: 14 residues. Unmatched junction bases numbered 7, after V lost 6 bases and J lost 6 bases. Germline V gene sequence: CDR1 MNHNS, CDR2 SASEGT.

This clone was observed a handful of times. This chain uses TRBV7-2 with TRBJ2-3; 16 positions agree with TRBD2. Germline V gives CDR1 SGHTA, CDR2 FQGNSA. The CDR3 length is 18 residues. Trimming took 1 base from V and 5 from J; bases not matched to a gene: 6. CDR3 nucleotides: TGTGCCAGCAGCTTAGTGGGGACTAGCGGGGGGGCGCTAGATACGCAGTATTTT. This encodes CASSLVGTSGGALDTQYF.

This clone turned up a few times. The V and J genes are TRBV21-1 and TRBJ1-1; the table's TRBD1 call for D was not verified on the DNA. TRBV21-1 is deemed a pseudogene. The CDR3 is made up of 14 amino acids. Here the CDR3 DNA reads TGTGCCAGCAGAATCGGTCAGGTGAACACTGAAGCTTTCTTT. It translates to CASRIGQVNTEAFF.

In this sample, this clone turned up a few times. The chain carries TRBV19 and TRBJ1-1, with 8 positions matching TRBD1. In germline, CDR1 is LNHDA, CDR2 SQIVND (reference sequence). J was trimmed by 10 bases and V by 3 bases; bases with no gene match: 13. This CDR3 spans 15 amino acids. The CDR3 region has the DNA TGTGCCAGTAGTATCTCCGGGACAGGACCCGAGGGAGCTTTCTTT. This sequence encodes CASSISGTGPEGAFF.

The chain uses TRBV9 and TRBJ1-1; tentatively, D is TRBD1 (5 bases). CDR1 SGDLS and CDR2 YYNGEE come from the germline V gene. The V gene lost 3 bases and the J gene lost 2 bases, with 11 bases spanning the gap. The CDR3 has 14 residues. The CDR3 region is CASSAGLLNTEAFF. As DNA, the CDR3 is TGTGCCAGCAGCGCGGGGCTTTTAAACACTGAAGCTTTCTTT.

In its sample, this clone was seen a few times. The chain uses TRBV2 and TRBJ1-2, with 10 bases aligning to TRBD1. Germline lookup yields CDR1 SNHLY and CDR2 FYNNEI. Unmatched junction bases numbered 11, after V lost 0 bases and J lost 4 bases. The CDR3 has 18 amino acids. CDR3 DNA: TGTGCCAGCAGTGAAGCGGTTTTTAGGGGACAGGGGACCTATGGCTACACCTTC. The encoded protein is CASSEAVFRGQGTYGYTF.

This chain joins TRBV28 and TRBJ1-4; D might be TRBD1 (6 bases). The V and J ends lost 8 bases and 0 bases respectively, with 19 bases between them. This CDR3 region has 17 residues. Germline V gives CDR1 MDHEN, CDR2 SYDVKM. The CDR3 reads CASAGGTGAPTNEKLFF. The DNA for the CDR3 is TGTGCCAGCGCGGGAGGAACGGGGGCCCCAACTAATGAAAAACTGTTTTTT.

This clone has a single count. The V call is TRBV28, the J call TRBJ2-3; D is perhaps TRBD1 (6 bases). The CDR3 loop spans 16 amino acids. Germline CDR1 MDHEN, CDR2 SYDVKM. Trimming removed 6 bases at V and 0 bases at J, with 16 bases between. CDR3 DNA sequence: TGTGCCAGCAGGCAATGGGGCACAGGGAGCACAGATACGCAGTATTTT. This translates into CASRQWGTGSTDTQYF.

This sequence joins TRBV4-2 and TRBJ1-2; no firm D call. CDR3 length: 15 amino acids. Trimming removed 3 bases at V and 0 bases at J, with 11 bases between. The germline V gene has CDR1 LGHNA and CDR2 YNFKEQ. As DNA, the CDR3 is TGTGCCAGCAGCCATAGGCCCGAATCTAACTATGGCTACACCTTC. Its translation: CASSHRPESNYGYTF.

The chain uses TRBV5-1 and TRBJ2-1; tentative D call: TRBD2 (7 bases). This CDR3 region has 14 residues. The ends were cut back, 6 bases at V and 5 bases at J, with 15 bases in the middle. Looked up from germline, CDR1 is SGHRS and CDR2 is YFSETQ. This chain's CDR3 is CASMTGGYHNEQFF. Here the CDR3 DNA reads TGCGCCAGCATGACGGGGGGCTACCACAATGAGCAGTTCTTC. The entire variable domain, with the rest obtained from reference TRBV5-1 and TRBJ2-1, is as follows: KAGVTQTPRYLIKTRGQQVTLSCSPISGHRSVSWYQQTPGQGLQFLFEYFSETQRNKGNFPGRFSGRQFSNSRSEMNVSTLELGDSALYLCASMTGGYHNEQFFGPGTRLTVL.

This clone was picked up a small number of times. The V call is TRBV5-5, the J call TRBJ2-7, with D uncertain. The CDR3 sequence is 17 residues long. V lost 3 bases and J 1 base, leaving 20 bases between the germline ends. The germline V gene has CDR1 SGHKS and CDR2 YYEKEE (reference sequence). The CDR3, as DNA: TGTGCCAGCAGCTCTAGGGCAAGCGAATTGGTTTCCTACGAGCAGTACTTC. It encodes CASSSRASELVSYEQYF.

CDR3 bases: TGCAGCGTCGCATACGGATCGACTAGCGGCAATGAGCAGTTCTTC. Encoded protein: CSVAYGSTSGNEQFF. The J gene is TRBJ2-1, the V gene TRBV29-1; 9 positions agree with TRBD2. J lost 6 bases, V lost 6 bases, and 12 bases had no gene match. CDR1 and CDR2 from the germline V gene are SQVTM and ANQGSEA. This CDR3 is built from 15 residues.

A note on this clone: The same CDR3 is also encoded by other DNA sequences in this sample. The chain combines TRBV5-4 with TRBJ2-2; D call uncertain. The CDR3 is made up of 14 amino acids. The germline V and J ends were trimmed by 0 bases and 1 base, with 4 bases remaining between them. Looked up from germline, CDR1 is SGHNT and CDR2 is YYREEE (reference sequence). This CDR3 reads CASSLGGNTGELFF. In DNA, the CDR3 is TGTGCCAGCAGCTTGGGAGGGAACACCGGGGAGCTGTTTTTT.

The CDR3 sequence: CASSLGTWTAKNIQYF. CDR3 nucleotide sequence: TGTGCCAGTAGTCTAGGGACTTGGACAGCCAAAAACATTCAGTACTTC. V usage is TRBV19 and J usage is TRBJ2-4, with a tentative D call TRBD2 (6 bases). The CDR3 is 16 residues long. Germline-derived CDR1 and CDR2 are LNHDA and SQIVND (reference sequence). Trimming removed 5 bases from V and 0 bases from J, with 14 bases in between.

This clone was seen a handful of times. The V call is TRBV7-9, the J call TRBJ2-7, with 8 bases that match TRBD2. The CDR3 extends over 15 amino acids. Germline CDR1 is SEHNR and CDR2 is FQNEAQ (reference sequence). With 2 bases clipped from V and 0 bases from J, the junction kept 3 bases outside the gene matches. The CDR3: CASSLLAGGSYEQYF. In DNA form, the CDR3 reads TGTGCCAGCAGCTTATTGGCGGGGGGCTCCTACGAGCAGTACTTC.

This sequence joins TRBV6-5 and TRBJ2-1; TRBD2 aligns across 10 bases. V lost 2 bases, J lost 9 bases, and 7 bases stayed unmatched. CDR3 length: 15 residues. The germline V gene has CDR1 MNHEY and CDR2 SVGAGI. The CDR3 region is CASSYRASGSFEQFF. CDR3 nucleotide sequence: TGTGCCAGCAGTTACAGGGCTAGCGGGAGTTTTGAGCAGTTCTTC.

The chain uses TRBV4-1 and TRBJ1-2; D remains ambiguous. The germline gives CDR1 MGHRA, CDR2 YSYEKL. CDR3 length equals 15 residues. Trimming took off 0 bases at V and 8 bases at J, with 16 bases between the two ends. The CDR3 reads CASSQDQGFVDGYTF. The CDR3 DNA is TGCGCCAGCAGCCAAGACCAAGGATTTGTTGACGGCTACACCTTC.